The next 30 T cell receptor beta chains were all read from a single sample in a study of early T cells in non-severe SARS-CoV-2 infection. TCRdb re-analysed the 5' RACE reads in MiXCR, keeping a single row per CDR3 protein. Here the sample spans tens of thousands of distinct CDR3 sequences, about 14% being singletons. This material consisted of whole blood, taken at baseline. The receptors stem from an adult who was a healthcare worker with PCR-confirmed SARS-CoV-2 infection or an uninfected control (not recorded which).

The V gene is TRBV2, the J gene TRBJ2-7; perhaps TRBD1 as D (6 bases). There are 12 residues in the CDR3. The germline V gene encodes CDR1 SNHLY and CDR2 FYNNEI. Trimming stripped 6 bases from V and 5 bases from J, with 11 bases between. CDR3 coding DNA: TGTGCCAGCAGGGGGGCCGTGAACGAGCAGTACTTC. It encodes CASRGAVNEQYF.

This clonotype has only a few counts. The chain employs TRBV18 and TRBJ1-5; maybe TRBD1 (5 bases). The CDR3 extends over 15 amino acids. In germline, CDR1 is KGHSH, CDR2 LQKENI. The V end was cut by 6 bases, the J end by 0 bases, with 12 bases between. CDR3: CASSQEGYSNQPQHF. CDR3 coding DNA: TGTGCCAGCTCCCAAGAGGGGTATAGCAATCAGCCCCAGCATTTT. Full variable domain (outside the CDR3, taken from reference TRBV18 and TRBJ1-5): NAGVMQNPRHLVRRRGQEARLRCSPMKGHSHVYWYRQLPEEGLKFMVYLQKENIIDESGMPKERFSAEFPKEGPSILRIQQVVRGDSAAYFCASSQEGYSNQPQHFGDGTRLSIL.

This clonotype was counted only a few times. This chain links TRBV19 with TRBJ2-3, with unresolved D. The V gene's germline CDR1 is LNHDA and CDR2 SQIVND (reference sequence). V was cut by 2 bases and J by 6 bases, with 12 bases left in between. CDR3 size: 14 residues. The CDR3, as DNA: TGTGCCAGTAGTATACAAGCCCGTGGGGATACGCAGTATTTT. This encodes CASSIQARGDTQYF. The whole variable domain, remainder taken from reference TRBV19 and TRBJ2-3, is DGGITQSPKYLFRKEGQNVTLSCEQNLNHDAMYWYRQDPGQGLRLIYYSQIVNDFQKGDIAEGYSVSREKKESFPLTVTSAQKNPTAFYLCASSIQARGDTQYFGPGTRLTVL.

The count of this clonotype is one. J is TRBJ2-7 and V is TRBV12-3 or TRBV12-4, with 8 positions matching TRBD1. The CDR3 contains 14 residues. V lost 4 bases to trimming and J lost 9 bases; unmatched junction nucleotides: 11. The CDR3 sequence is CASSSGQGRLRQYF. CDR3 in DNA: TGTGCCAGCAGTTCCGGACAGGGTCGACTGCGGCAGTACTTC.

This clonotype was observed a few times. The J gene is TRBJ1-3, the V gene TRBV11-2; D call uncertain. The CDR3 sequence is 13 residues long. CDR1 SGHAT and CDR2 FQNNGV come from the germline V gene. V shed 0 bases and J shed 7 bases, with 7 bases lying between them. The CDR3 DNA is TGTGCCAGCAGCTTAGATCCCGGGAACACCATATATTTT. As protein: CASSLDPGNTIYF.

The rearrangement uses TRBV20-1 and TRBJ1-2; D not resolved. Trimming removed 3 bases at V and 3 bases at J, with 11 bases between. Per the germline V gene, CDR1 is DFQATT and CDR2 is SNEGSKA (reference sequence). This CDR3 comprises 13 residues. CDR3 protein: CSARVNEDYGYTF. CDR3 nucleotides: TGCAGTGCTAGGGTAAATGAGGACTATGGCTACACCTTC.

Many counts were recorded for this clonotype. The chain combines TRBV12-5 with TRBJ1-2; possible D gene TRBD1, 5 bases. V lost 1 base and J 6 bases, leaving 9 bases between the germline ends. This CDR3 comprises 13 residues. Germline V CDR1 and CDR2: LGHNT, FRNRAP. The CDR3 coding sequence is TGTGCTAGTGGTTTGGGGGACGGAGATGGCTACACCTTC. Amino acid sequence: CASGLGDGDGYTF.

The sample holds a few counts of this clonotype. The rearrangement joins TRBV9 to TRBJ2-3, with a possible D match to TRBD2 (6 bases). Germline V gene lookup returns CDR1 SGDLS and CDR2 YYNGEE. V was pared by 3 bases and J by 5 bases, with 19 bases between. The CDR3 has 16 residues. The CDR3 spells CASSALAYTSGDTQYF. CDR3 bases: TGTGCCAGCAGCGCGCTAGCGTACACATCAGGAGATACGCAGTATTTT.

The table lists this clonotype with a few counts. The chain couples TRBV28 to TRBJ1-6, with D possibly matching TRBD1 (6 bases). From germline, CDR1 is MDHEN and CDR2 SYDVKM. Trimming left V 2 bases short and J 3 bases short, with 11 bases between. The CDR3 loop spans 16 amino acids. As DNA, the CDR3 is TGTGCCAGCAGTTTAGGGGGCAGCCACTATAATTCACCCCTCCACTTT. This gives the protein CASSLGGSHYNSPLHF.

This clonotype was seen more than once but under ten times. The rearrangement joins TRBV13 to TRBJ2-7, with D possibly matching TRBD2 (5 bases). The CDR3 totals 13 residues. The ends were cut back, 7 bases at V and 1 base at J, with 11 bases in the middle. Germline CDR1 PRHDT, CDR2 FYEKMQ (reference sequence). The CDR3 coding sequence is TGTGCCAGCAATGAGGGTAGGTCCTACGAGCAGTACTTC. The encoded protein is CASNEGRSYEQYF.

V usage is TRBV20-1 and J usage is TRBJ2-1, with no clear D. Germline V gene data show CDR1 as DFQATT and CDR2 as SNEGSKA (reference sequence). CDR3 length: 13 residues. With 1 base removed from V and 3 bases from J, the gap between germline ends came to 7 bases. The CDR3, as DNA: TGCAGTGCTAGAGCAGGAAACTACAATGAGCAGTTCTTC. This sequence encodes CSARAGNYNEQFF.

This clonotype was counted at least ten times. The genes are TRBV5-1 and TRBJ2-1; a weak D match, TRBD2 (7 bases). The V end was cut by 0 bases, the J end by 8 bases, with 15 bases between. The CDR3 runs to 15 residues. Germline V lookup: CDR1 SGHRS, CDR2 YFSETQ. The CDR3 loop is CASSLGGGALHEQFF. CDR3 bases: TGCGCCAGCAGCTTGGGAGGGGGGGCCCTCCATGAGCAGTTCTTC.

In this sample, this clonotype turned up many times. The J gene is TRBJ2-1, the V gene TRBV18, with D hard to call. Germline CDR1 and CDR2: KGHSH and LQKENI. V shed 5 bases and J shed 4 bases, with 12 bases lying between them. The CDR3 sequence is 14 residues long. The CDR3 DNA reads TGTGCCAGCTCATTTTCGGAAGCTTACAATGAGCAGTTCTTC. As protein: CASSFSEAYNEQFF. The full variable domain, with the rest looked up from reference TRBV18 and TRBJ2-1, is NAGVMQNPRHLVRRRGQEARLRCSPMKGHSHVYWYRQLPEEGLKFMVYLQKENIIDESGMPKERFSAEFPKEGPSILRIQQVVRGDSAAYFCASSFSEAYNEQFFGPGTRLTVL.

This chain links TRBV6-5 with TRBJ2-3; D possibly corresponds to TRBD2 (5 bases). Trimming removed 0 bases at V and 2 bases at J, with 9 bases between. The V gene's germline CDR1 is MNHEY and CDR2 SVGAGI. This CDR3 contains 15 residues. The CDR3 DNA sequence: TGTGCCAGCAGTTACTCGACGGGGATCACAGATACGCAGTATTTT. Translating gives CASSYSTGITDTQYF.

The chain recombines TRBV20-1 with TRBJ2-7; 8 nucleotides match TRBD2. CDR3 length: 14 residues. The germline CDR1 and CDR2 sequences are DFQATT and SNEGSKA (reference sequence). V was clipped by 5 bases and J by 4 bases; unmatched bases: 10. In DNA, the CDR3 is TGCAGTGCTGAGGCGGGGGGAGGAGCGTACGAGCAGTACTTC. Its protein product is CSAEAGGGAYEQYF.

There are many counts of this clonotype. The chain links TRBV10-3 to TRBJ2-3, with D tentatively TRBD1 or TRBD2 (6 bases each). Trimming left V 6 bases short and J 2 bases short, with 15 bases between. The CDR3 loop spans 15 amino acids. Germline CDR1 ENHRY, CDR2 SYGVKD. The CDR3 here is CAIRSDGGHTDTQYF. CDR3 DNA sequence: TGTGCCATCAGAAGTGACGGGGGCCACACAGATACGCAGTATTTT.

This clonotype has a handful of counts. The V and J genes are TRBV6-6 and TRBJ1-4, with 8 bases lining up with TRBD1. The CDR3 consists of 16 residues. With V trimmed by 5 bases and J by 7 bases, 12 bases remained unmatched. Germline CDR1 and CDR2: MNHNY and SVGAGI (reference sequence). The CDR3 coding sequence is TGTGCCAGCAGTCACTTTGAGACAGGGGCGCGTGAAAAACTGTTTTTT. Translation: CASSHFETGAREKLFF.

V gene TRBV7-8 combines with J gene TRBJ1-2; no definite D call. V was clipped by 5 bases and J by 5 bases, with 18 bases between them. CDR3 size: 15 residues. Germline V gene lookup returns CDR1 SGHVS and CDR2 FQNEAQ. This chain's CDR3 is CASSPTRDPHYGYTF. In nucleotides, the CDR3 is TGTGCCAGCAGCCCGACCCGTGACCCTCATTATGGCTACACCTTC.

The gene calls are TRBV30 and TRBJ2-7; D possibly matches TRBD1 or TRBD2 (5 bases each). The V gene's germline CDR1 is GTSNPN and CDR2 SVGIG (reference sequence). There are 15 residues in the CDR3. V was pared by 1 base and J by 2 bases, with 15 bases between. The CDR3, as DNA: TGTGCCTGGAGTGCGTCCCGGGGACGGGCCTACGAGCAGTACTTC. Protein sequence: CAWSASRGRAYEQYF.

The table lists this clonotype with a few counts. V and J are TRBV7-9 and TRBJ2-1; D is possibly TRBD1 (6 bases). The germline V gene encodes CDR1 SEHNR and CDR2 FQNEAQ (reference sequence). V was pared by 8 bases and J by 0 bases, with 20 bases between. The CDR3 has 17 residues. The DNA for the CDR3 is TGTGCCAGCTTAAGCTTGACAGGCCAAAACTCCTACAATGAGCAGTTCTTC. It translates to CASLSLTGQNSYNEQFF.

This clonotype was seen at least ten times. The chain is built from TRBV20-1 and TRBJ2-1; D may be TRBD2 (5 bases). The germline V and J ends were trimmed by 3 bases and 1 base, with 10 bases remaining between them. From germline, CDR1 is DFQATT and CDR2 SNEGSKA (reference sequence). The CDR3 is 14 residues long. In nucleotides, the CDR3 is TGCAGTGCTAGGAGGGCGCGGTCCTACAATGAGCAGTTCTTC. Protein sequence: CSARRARSYNEQFF.

There are a few counts of this clonotype. This chain uses TRBV30 with TRBJ1-4; D uncertain. Germline CDR1 and CDR2: GTSNPN and SVGIG (reference sequence). Trimming stripped 4 bases from V and 0 bases from J, with 9 bases between. The CDR3 has 14 residues. Here the CDR3 DNA reads TGTGCCTGGACCACACCTTCAACTAATGAAAAACTGTTTTTT. Translated: CAWTTPSTNEKLFF. Complete variable domain (other parts from reference TRBV30 and TRBJ1-4): SQTIHQWPATLVQPVGSPLSLECTVEGTSNPNLYWYRQAAGRGLQLLFYSVGIGQISSEVPQNLSASRPQDRQFILSSKKLLLSDSGFYLCAWTTPSTNEKLFFGSGTQLSVL.

This clonotype was seen a few times. The chain joins TRBV19 to TRBJ2-7; D is tentatively TRBD1 or TRBD2 (6 bases each). Germline loops: CDR1 LNHDA, CDR2 SQIVND (reference sequence). V was shortened by 8 bases and J by 3 bases, with 14 bases between the two germline ends. The CDR3 is 13 residues long. For the CDR3, the DNA is TGTGCCAGTTCGGGGGCGGAACGCTACGAGCAGTACTTC. It specifies CASSGAERYEQYF.

The V call is TRBV7-9, the J call TRBJ2-5; tentative D call: TRBD1 (6 bases). Germline V gives CDR1 SEHNR, CDR2 FQNEAQ (reference sequence). This CDR3 has 14 residues. Trimming took 2 bases from V and 2 from J, leaving 9 bases between them. CDR3 region: CASSLNQGQETQYF. The CDR3 coding sequence is TGTGCCAGCAGCTTAAATCAGGGGCAAGAGACCCAGTACTTC.

This clonotype was found many times. The V and J genes are TRBV18 and TRBJ1-1; D gene uncertain. Trimming stripped 8 bases from V and 4 bases from J, with 14 bases between. CDR1 and CDR2 (germline): KGHSH, LQKENI. The CDR3 sequence is 13 residues long. The CDR3 DNA sequence: TGTGCCAGCGCTAGGGATTTCGGCACTGAAGCTTTCTTT. Its translation: CASARDFGTEAFF.

The CDR3: CASGRYSTDTQYF. The CDR3, as DNA: TGTGCCAGCGGGCGGTATAGCACAGATACGCAGTATTTT. V usage is TRBV28 and J usage is TRBJ2-3; D not resolved. Germline V gene lookup returns CDR1 MDHEN and CDR2 SYDVKM. The CDR3 is made up of 13 amino acids. V lost 8 bases and J 0 bases, leaving 9 bases between the germline ends.

The table lists this clonotype with a few counts. This chain connects TRBV3-1 to TRBJ1-2; tentative D call: TRBD1 (5 bases). The CDR3 is 16 amino acids. Germline CDR1 is LGHDT and CDR2 is YNNKEL (reference sequence). The V end was cut by 4 bases, the J end by 1 base, with 16 bases between. CDR3 bases: TGTGCCAGCAGCCCCCGGACACGACGAATTAACTATGGCTACACCTTC. Protein product: CASSPRTRRINYGYTF.

The chain links TRBV11-2 to TRBJ2-5, with 8 bases fitting TRBD2. The trim removed 8 bases at V and 5 bases at J, leaving 13 bases unmatched. Germline loops: CDR1 SGHAT, CDR2 FQNNGV. The CDR3 length is 15 residues. The CDR3 sequence: CASRREKAGEETQYF. CDR3 DNA sequence: TGTGCCAGCCGACGCGAAAAAGCGGGAGAGGAGACCCAGTACTTC.

Many counts were recorded for this clonotype. V gene TRBV3-1 combines with J gene TRBJ1-5; D is ambiguous. CDR1 is LGHDT, CDR2 YNNKEL, per germline (reference sequence). Trimming took off 5 bases at V and 6 bases at J, with 8 bases between the two ends. The CDR3 consists of 12 residues. This chain's CDR3 is CASSSTGQPQHF. The CDR3 DNA reads TGTGCCAGCAGCAGTACCGGTCAGCCCCAGCATTTT.

This clonotype has at least ten counts. This chain connects TRBV20-1 to TRBJ2-4, with D possibly called TRBD1 or TRBD2 (5 bases each). V lost 5 bases and J lost 0, with 14 bases in between. Germline V gives CDR1 DFQATT, CDR2 SNEGSKA (reference sequence). CDR3 size: 15 residues. DNA for the CDR3: TGCAGTGCTGGGGCCGCCGGAGGAGCCAAAAACATTCAGTACTTC. It is translated as CSAGAAGGAKNIQYF.